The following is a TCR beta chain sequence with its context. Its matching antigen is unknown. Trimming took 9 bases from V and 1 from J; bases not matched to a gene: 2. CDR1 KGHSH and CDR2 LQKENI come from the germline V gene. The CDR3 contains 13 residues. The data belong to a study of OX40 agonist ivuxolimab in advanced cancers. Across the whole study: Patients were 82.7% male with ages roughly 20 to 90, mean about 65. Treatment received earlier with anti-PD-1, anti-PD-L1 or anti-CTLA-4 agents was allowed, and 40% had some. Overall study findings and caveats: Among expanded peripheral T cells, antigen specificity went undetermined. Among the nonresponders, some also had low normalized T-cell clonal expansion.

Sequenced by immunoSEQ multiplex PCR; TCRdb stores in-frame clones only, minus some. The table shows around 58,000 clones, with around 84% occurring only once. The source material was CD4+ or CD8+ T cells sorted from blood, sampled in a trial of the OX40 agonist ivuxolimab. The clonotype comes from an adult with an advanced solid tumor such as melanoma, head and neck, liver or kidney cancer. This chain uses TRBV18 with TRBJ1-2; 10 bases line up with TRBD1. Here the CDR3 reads CASGQGVNYGYTF. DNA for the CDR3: TGTGCCAGTGGACAGGGGGTTAACTATGGCTACACCTTC.